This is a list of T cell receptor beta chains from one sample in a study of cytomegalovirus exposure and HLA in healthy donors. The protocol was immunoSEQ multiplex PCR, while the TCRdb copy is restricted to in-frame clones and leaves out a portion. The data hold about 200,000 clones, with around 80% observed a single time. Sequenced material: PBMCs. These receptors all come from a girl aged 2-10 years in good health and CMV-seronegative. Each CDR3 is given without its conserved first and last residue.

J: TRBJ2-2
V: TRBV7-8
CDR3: ASSSGQFSHTGELF

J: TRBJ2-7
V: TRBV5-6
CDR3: ASSLPGAYEQY

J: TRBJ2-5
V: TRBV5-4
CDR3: ASTGGARQTQY

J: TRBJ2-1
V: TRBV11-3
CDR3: ASSFRGEDEQF

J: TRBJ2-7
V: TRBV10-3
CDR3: AVGRTDSYEQY

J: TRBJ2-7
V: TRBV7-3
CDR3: ASSLSGGRAYEQY

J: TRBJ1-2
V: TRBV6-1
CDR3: ASHWGYT

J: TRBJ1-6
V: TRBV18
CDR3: ASSPGQGNSPLH

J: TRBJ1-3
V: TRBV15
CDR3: ASRPGSSGNTIY

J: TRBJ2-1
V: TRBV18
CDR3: ASSPWGPFNEQF

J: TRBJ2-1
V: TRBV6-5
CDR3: ASQRSSYNEQF

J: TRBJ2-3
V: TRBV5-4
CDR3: ASSWSGEGDTQY

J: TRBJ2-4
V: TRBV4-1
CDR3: ASSHDRGGIRTKNIQY

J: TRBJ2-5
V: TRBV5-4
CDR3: ASSLLAGGPETQY

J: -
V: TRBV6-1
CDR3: ASSVGRGGYEQY

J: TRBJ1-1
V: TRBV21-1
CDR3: ASSGWTGGLMNTEAF

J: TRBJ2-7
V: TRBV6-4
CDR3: ASSDPRMTGAFYEQY

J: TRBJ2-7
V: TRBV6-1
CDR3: ASSEALPNEQY

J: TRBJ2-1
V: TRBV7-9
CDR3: ASSRGRAGGSANEQF

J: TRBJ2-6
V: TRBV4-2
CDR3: ASGTSGVSGANVLT

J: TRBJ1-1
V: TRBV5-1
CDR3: ASSLSVSGGRQYTEAF

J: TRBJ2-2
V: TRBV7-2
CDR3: ASSSPRGRVNTGELF

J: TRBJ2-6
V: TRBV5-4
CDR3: ASSLGDRFGGHGANVLT

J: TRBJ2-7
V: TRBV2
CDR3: ASRSADYEQY

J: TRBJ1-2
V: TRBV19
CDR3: ASSIPGTGNYGYT

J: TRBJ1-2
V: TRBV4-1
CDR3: ASSQDPANYGYT

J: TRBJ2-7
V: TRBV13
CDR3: ASSLRDRHRNYEQY

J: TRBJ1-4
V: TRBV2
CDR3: ASSVGGGNEKLF

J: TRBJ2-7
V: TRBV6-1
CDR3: ASRDVTEFPYEQY